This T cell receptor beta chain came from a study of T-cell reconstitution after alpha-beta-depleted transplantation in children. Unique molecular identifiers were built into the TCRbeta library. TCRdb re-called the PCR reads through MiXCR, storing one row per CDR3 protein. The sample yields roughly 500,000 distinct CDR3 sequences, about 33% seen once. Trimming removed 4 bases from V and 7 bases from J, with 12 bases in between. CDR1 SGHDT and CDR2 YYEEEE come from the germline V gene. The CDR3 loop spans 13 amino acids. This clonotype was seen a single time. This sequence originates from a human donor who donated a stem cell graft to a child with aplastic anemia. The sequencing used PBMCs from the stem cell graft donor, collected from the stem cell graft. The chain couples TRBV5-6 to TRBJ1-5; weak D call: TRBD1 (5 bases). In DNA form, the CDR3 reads TGTGCCAGCAGCCTCGGGCAGGGCCAGCCCCAGCATTTT. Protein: CASSLGQGQPQHF.